Listed below are T cell receptor beta chains from one sample, sequenced in a study of cytotoxic CD8 clonotypes in ibrutinib-treated CLL. Repertoires were generated with immunoSEQ multiplex PCR, while TCRdb's copy carries only in-frame clones and drops some. Here the sample spans 45,000 to 70,000 clones, roughly 50% being singletons. The material sequenced was PBMCs, taken after 24 months of ibrutinib treatment. The receptor source for this set is a human donor with chronic lymphocytic leukemia. The CDR3 runs from the conserved cysteine through the conserved F or W. D genes are given only for firm matches. The listing skips clone size in some rows; elsewhere it reads once, few, many or a size class.

.	TRBV11-2	15	TRBJ2-7	.	TGTGCCAGCAGCTTAGTCCTAGGGGTGGCCTACGAGCAGTACTTC	CASSLVLGVAYEQYF
.	TRBV28	12	TRBJ2-1	.	TGTGCCAGCAGTTCCCGACTGGGACGGCAGTTCTTC	CASSSRLGRQFF
TRBD2	TRBV6-1	14	TRBJ2-3	once	TGTGCCACCTTTTCGCGCGGGGGATTGTATACGCAGTATTTT	CATFSRGGLYTQYF
.	TRBV6-5	13	TRBJ1-4	few	TGTGCCAGCAGTAAGACCCCGAACAGGGAACTGTTTTTT	CASSKTPNRELFF
.	TRBV6-4	18	TRBJ1-1	few	TGTGCCAGAGTCAAGACAGGTCCGCTTTTAAGCATGAACACTGAAGCTTTCTTT	CARVKTGPLLSMNTEAFF
.	TRBV27	16	TRBJ2-2	.	TGTGCCAGCAGTTTCGGGGGGCTTTCCCTAACCGGGGAGCTGTTTTTT	CASSFGGLSLTGELFF
TRBD1	TRBV25-1	15	TRBJ1-6	.	TGTGCCAGCAGTGGAGACACAGGGGTCAATTCACCCCTCCACTTT	CASSGDTGVNSPLHF
TRBD1	TRBV5-6	18	TRBJ2-7	.	TGTGCCAGCAGCTTATTCGACCTAACAGGGGGTGATACCTACGAGCAGTACTTC	CASSLFDLTGGDTYEQYF
.	TRBV11-3	14	TRBJ2-3	.	TGTGCCAGCAGCTTAGCAACACCGTCGGATACGCAGTATTTT	CASSLATPSDTQYF
TRBD2	TRBV11-3	16	TRBJ2-5	.	TGTGCCAGCAGCGCCTCGGGAGGACTAGCTCAAGAGACCCAGTACTTC	CASSASGGLAQETQYF
.	TRBV6-6	11	TRBJ1-2	medium-sized	TGTGCCAGCAGGACAGGCTATGGCTACACCTTC	CASRTGYGYTF
.	TRBV7-9	16	TRBJ1-1	.	TGTGCCAGCAGCTTAAGCCCTCAGGGGTCGAACACTGAAGCTTTCTTT	CASSLSPQGSNTEAFF
.	TRBV27	15	TRBJ1-6	many	TGTGCCAGCAGTTTTTCCTCAGGGACTAATTCACCCCTCCACTTT	CASSFSSGTNSPLHF
TRBD2	TRBV2	16	TRBJ2-3	.	TGTGCCAGCAGTGAAATGTCGGGAGGGCCAACAGATACGCAGTATTTT	CASSEMSGGPTDTQYF
.	TRBV10-3	14	TRBJ1-1	.	TGTGCCATCAGTGTACAAGGGGTGAACACTGAAGCTTTCTTT	CAISVQGVNTEAFF
.	TRBV25-1	12	TRBJ1-1	.	TGTGCCACCAATACAGGGTTAACTGAAGCTTTCTTT	CATNTGLTEAFF
.	TRBV30	16	TRBJ2-2	.	TGTGCCTGGAGTGTCAAAGGGCTAGCTGGCACCGGGGAGCTGTTTTTT	CAWSVKGLAGTGELFF
TRBD1	TRBV18	17	TRBJ1-1	.	TGTGCCAGCTCACACGGGACAGGGGGTTACATGAACACTGAAGCTTTCTTT	CASSHGTGGYMNTEAFF
TRBD2	TRBV29-1	17	TRBJ2-1	.	TGCAGCGTTTATCCCACTTTAGCGGGAAGCTCCTACAATGAGCAGTTCTTC	CSVYPTLAGSSYNEQFF
.	TRBV27	13	TRBJ2-2	.	TGTGCCAGCAGCTCCCTTAACACCGGGGAGCTGTTTTTT	CASSSLNTGELFF
.	TRBV28	15	TRBJ2-1	.	TGTGCCAGCAGTTTGGAGGGGGAGGGGAGGGATGAGCAGTTCTTC	CASSLEGEGRDEQFF
.	TRBV7-9	15	TRBJ2-1	.	TGTGCCAGCAGCCCCCAGGTATCGCCCTACAATGAGCAGTTCTTC	CASSPQVSPYNEQFF
TRBD2	TRBV27	16	TRBJ2-7	.	TGTGCCAGCAGTCCCCAAGCCGGGACTAGCTTTTACGAGCAGTACTTC	CASSPQAGTSFYEQYF
.	TRBV14	14	TRBJ1-3	.	TGTGCCAGCAGCCAACCGAGCTCTGGAAACACCATATATTTT	CASSQPSSGNTIYF
TRBD1	TRBV6-4	16	TRBJ2-7	.	TGTGCCAGCAGGTTTTTCGCCGGGACAGGGATCTACGAGCAGTACTTC	CASRFFAGTGIYEQYF
.	TRBV7-2	12	TRBJ2-3	.	TGTGCCAGCAGCCGGGCTAAGGTGGCGCAGTATTTT	CASSRAKVAQYF
TRBD2	TRBV7-7	13	TRBJ2-5	.	TGTGCCAGCAGCTTAGTGGGGGGGGAGACCCAGTACTTC	CASSLVGGETQYF
.	TRBV6-5	13	TRBJ1-1	.	TGTGCCAGCAGTTACTCCCAGGTCACTGAAGCTTTCTTT	CASSYSQVTEAFF
.	TRBV5-5	16	TRBJ1-3	many	TGTGCCAGCAGCTTGGTGGGGCGCGACCCTGGAAACACCATATATTTT	CASSLVGRDPGNTIYF
.	TRBV28	15	TRBJ2-2	.	TGTGCCAGCAGTTCGGGACGGTCGAACACCGGGGAGCTGTTTTTT	CASSSGRSNTGELFF
.	TRBV14	11	TRBJ2-1	.	TGTGCCAGCTCAACTCATTACGAGCAGTTCTTC	CASSTHYEQFF
.	TRBV7-6	15	TRBJ2-1	once	TGTGCCAGCGGCCCCATTAGCGCCTCCTACAATGAGCAGTTCTTC	CASGPISASYNEQFF
.	TRBV5-1	15	TRBJ1-1	.	TGCGCCAGCAGCTTGTTTTCACCCATGAACACTGAAGCTTTCTTT	CASSLFSPMNTEAFF
.	TRBV7-2	15	TRBJ2-3	few	TGTGCCAGCAGCCCCGGGGTGAGAGTGATGGATACGCAGTATTTT	CASSPGVRVMDTQYF
.	TRBV6-5	14	TRBJ1-1	few	TGTGCCAGCAGTTACTCGAGGGGGAGGACTGAAGCTTTCTTT	CASSYSRGRTEAFF
TRBD1	TRBV5-1	15	TRBJ2-5	.	TGCGCCAGCAGCTTGGGACAGGGCCCCCAAGAGACCCAGTACTTC	CASSLGQGPQETQYF
.	TRBV28	17	TRBJ2-1	.	TGTGCCAGCAGTTCGCCGTATAGCCCTCGCTCCTACAATGAGCAGTTCTTC	CASSSPYSPRSYNEQFF
.	TRBV25-1	18	TRBJ2-1	few	TGTGCCAGCAGTGAATCCACCCCCGTTTCAGGACCCTACAATGAGCAGTTCTTC	CASSESTPVSGPYNEQFF
TRBD1	TRBV28	14	TRBJ1-4	medium-sized	TGTGCCAGCAGTTATACAGGGGAATCGGGAAAACTGTTTTTT	CASSYTGESGKLFF
TRBD1	TRBV7-2	15	TRBJ1-4	.	TGTGCCAGCAGCTTCGACAGGGGGCGGAATGAAAAACTGTTTTTT	CASSFDRGRNEKLFF
TRBD1	TRBV6-6	12	TRBJ2-5	.	TGTGCCAGCGGGAAGGGGGCCGGGACCCAGTACTTC	CASGKGAGTQYF
.	TRBV5-1	14	TRBJ2-2	.	TGCGCCAGCTCCCGGCAGGTTAACACCGGGGAGCTGTTTTTT	CASSRQVNTGELFF
.	TRBV7-2	14	TRBJ1-1	.	TGTGCCAGCAGCTTAGTTCAGGGTGGCACTGAAGCTTTCTTT	CASSLVQGGTEAFF
.	TRBV5-4	12	TRBJ2-3	.	TGTGCCAGCAGCTTGTCCACAGATACGCAGTATTTT	CASSLSTDTQYF
.	TRBV15	17	TRBJ2-7	.	TGTGCCACCAGCAGAGACGCCGGGACACCCACCCCCTACGAGCAGTACTTC	CATSRDAGTPTPYEQYF